This T cell receptor beta chain is from a study of tumor and adjacent non-tumor tissue in lung cancer. At the level of the study: The cohort had about a dozen adenocarcinoma, a couple of squamous cell and 1 small cell patients.

The CDR3 loop spans 16 amino acids. Germline CDR1 reads LGHNA; CDR2 reads YSLEER. In this sample, this clonotype turned up a few times. Mismatch with germline at one junction end may stem from a read error. Three rounds of nested PCR, following a modified ARM-PCR protocol, produced the TCRbeta library. TCRdb processed the multiplex PCR reads anew with MiXCR; each CDR3 protein has one entry. The table has under 85,000 distinct CDR3 sequences, just over 75% seen once; the top ten hold less than 50%. RNA was extracted from bulk tissue without any cell sorting. The normal lung tissue was taken more than 3 cm from the tumor edge. Newly diagnosed lung cancer patients had thoracic surgery in China, August–late 2014, without prior chemotherapy.

Specimen: distant non-tumor lung tissue. This TCR came from a man aged 65 to 85 with non-small cell lung cancer. The gene calls are TRBV4-3 and TRBJ2-1; no clear D. CDR3 sequence reads: CASSQGPYCSYNEQFF. In DNA form, the CDR3 reads TGTGCCAGCAGCCAAGGACCCTACTGCTCCTACAATGAGCAGTTCTTC.